The entry that follows covers one T cell receptor beta chain sequence. Its cognate antigen is unknown. This sample stems from a study of shared clonotypes between healthy human individuals. This CDR3 contains 15 residues. Germline CDR1 SGHRS, CDR2 YFSETQ. V lost 5 bases, J lost 2 bases, and 8 bases stayed unmatched. Genomic DNA of each subset was evenly split across several immunoSEQ plates. 200 to 250 ng DNA, 25,000 to 35,000 T cell genomes, went into each sorted-subset replicate PCR. In the source study's methods: Junction-only immunoSEQ data arrived without quality scores, meaning filtering differed. Some clones are missing from TCRdb's copy, which holds only in-frame ones; the method was immunoSEQ multiplex PCR. V and J calls and clone size come straight from that table; D and trimming were deduced from the DNA. The sample has 1.5 million to 2.5 million clones, about 95% seen once; the top ten hold more than 0.9%.

CD45RO negativity and positive selection for CCR7 defined naive CD8 cells, a population that excluded terminally differentiated effector memory CD45RA+ cells. Study conclusions and caveats: With a handful of donors compared, roughly 5% of naive CD4 clonotypes were shared.

The sequencing input was naive CD8+ T cells sorted from blood. The sequence was obtained from a young man in good health. V and J are TRBV5-1 and TRBJ2-3; 7 nucleotides match TRBD1. The CDR3 bases are TGCGCCAGCAGTCCCCGACAGGGTGACACAGATACGCAGTATTTT. It encodes CASSPRQGDTDTQYF.